These T cell receptor beta chains were read from a single sample in a study of T cell changes during pregnancy in multiple sclerosis. Method: immunoSEQ multiplex PCR; TCRdb's copy keeps in-frame clones and lacks some. The sample includes around 70,000 clones, roughly 90% of them seen just once. Sequencing was performed on peripheral blood, taken after pregnancy. The source is a female donor in good health, enrolled as a control in a pregnancy study. CDR3s include the opening cysteine and the closing phenylalanine or tryptophan. The order of the fields is J gene, V gene, CDR3 protein.

>TRBJ1-5|TRBV27
CASSSARGGQPQHF
>TRBJ1-4|TRBV10-3
CAISTGGRNEKLFF
>TRBJ1-1|TRBV6-5
CASSSLRTGNTEAFF
>TRBJ2-5|TRBV18
CASSPPGAQETQYF
>TRBJ2-3|TRBV6-1
CASSEPGLGTDTQYF
>TRBJ2-4|TRBV4-1
CASSQEWTAINIQYF
>TRBJ1-2|TRBV6-1
CASSESGSYGYTF
>TRBJ1-6|TRBV4-2
CASSQAQGNSPLHF
>TRBJ2-7|TRBV29-1
CSVETAGTYEQYF
>TRBJ2-2|TRBV29-1
CSVGRGNTGELFF
>TRBJ2-7|TRBV11-1
CASSLAESKQYF
>TRBJ1-6|TRBV28
CASSSYVTGGNSPLHF
>TRBJ1-1|TRBV11-1
CASSTRTHNTEAFF
>TRBJ1-2|TRBV13
CASSSRTGGIYGYTF
>TRBJ2-5|TRBV21-1
CASSYDRVQETQYF
>TRBJ2-1|TRBV6-1
CASIGLFNEQFF
>TRBJ1-2|TRBV7-9
CASRPTGPGGYGYTF
>TRBJ2-5|TRBV7-9
CASTGRSTRETQYF
>TRBJ2-7|TRBV27
CASSQYRGEGYEQYF
>TRBJ2-7|TRBV11-3
CASSLGLTYEQYF
>TRBJ1-6|TRBV19
CASSIGGEFFNSPLHF
>TRBJ1-2|TRBV29-1
CSVADSYYGYTF
>TRBJ1-2|TRBV27
CASSLGQGRYGYTF
>TRBJ2-1|TRBV7-2
CASSPSGGQGEQFF
>TRBJ1-1|TRBV7-8
CASSLSRFPEAFF
>TRBJ2-1|TRBV7-3
CASSLTGGPQFF
>TRBJ2-2|TRBV2
CASSVRDRSTGELFF
>TRBJ2-3|TRBV29-1
CSVEEYRGDTQYF
>TRBJ2-2|TRBV5-1
CASSLVVGRSTGELFF
>TRBJ2-7|TRBV5-1
CASRSSGRDEQYF
>TRBJ2-1|TRBV27
CASSALLSSYNEQFF
>TRBJ1-3|TRBV4-1
CASSQGSRSSGNTIYF
>TRBJ2-7|TRBV27
CASSPTSGLADEQYF
>TRBJ1-2|TRBV21-1
CASSTLRGRGYTF
>TRBJ1-5|TRBV15
CATSRDLGGGQPQHF